A selection of T cell receptor beta chains follows, all from one sample in a study of T cells after yellow fever vaccination. From the 5' RACE reads, TCRdb called clonotypes with MiXCR, one entry per CDR3 protein. This sample has hundreds of thousands of distinct CDR3 sequences, with approximately 13% found just once. The sample in question was PBMCs, obtained on the day of the yellow fever booster vaccination. Receptors were obtained from a man younger than 45 who received the YFV17D yellow fever vaccine. CDR3s include the opening cysteine and the closing phenylalanine or tryptophan. The order of the fields is V gene, D gene, J gene, clone size, CDR3 protein, CDR3 DNA. A D gene is named only where the DNA matches it firmly. Part of the rows lack a size; the others show once, few, many or a class for expanded clones.

TRBV6-2/TRBV6-3	.	TRBJ1-1	few	CASSRQYTEAFF	TGTGCCAGCAGTCGGCAGTATACTGAAGCTTTCTTT
TRBV20-1	.	TRBJ2-7	.	CSATRDLNYEQYF	TGCAGTGCTACCCGGGACTTAAACTACGAGCAGTACTTC
TRBV7-8	TRBD1	TRBJ2-2	few	CASIDRVGTGELFF	TGTGCCAGTATTGACAGGGTGGGCACCGGGGAGCTGTTTTTT
TRBV29-1	TRBD1	TRBJ2-5	few	CSVEVQGLFQETQYF	TGCAGCGTTGAAGTACAGGGGCTCTTCCAAGAGACCCAGTACTTC
TRBV20-1	.	TRBJ2-5	few	CSTFSYQETQYF	TGCAGCACCTTCTCTTACCAAGAGACCCAGTACTTC
TRBV28	TRBD2	TRBJ2-2	.	CAIGPGLAGYANTGELFF	TGTGCCATCGGCCCTGGACTAGCGGGGTACGCGAACACCGGGGAGCTGTTTTTT
TRBV20-1	.	TRBJ2-3	.	CSAREASDTQYF	TGCAGTGCTAGAGAAGCCTCAGATACGCAGTATTTT
TRBV30	.	TRBJ2-1	few	CAWSVSEIYNEQFF	TGTGCCTGGAGTGTTTCAGAAATCTACAATGAGCAGTTCTTC
TRBV7-2	TRBD2	TRBJ2-7	many	CASSPGLAGVYEQYF	TGTGCCAGCAGCCCGGGACTAGCGGGGGTCTACGAGCAGTACTTC
TRBV5-1	.	TRBJ2-1	many	CASSLDEPEYNEQFF	TGCGCCAGCAGCTTGGACGAACCGGAATACAATGAGCAGTTCTTC
TRBV11-2	.	TRBJ2-5	few	CASSLGGSETQYF	TGTGCCAGCAGCTTAGGGGGCTCGGAGACCCAGTACTTC
TRBV7-2	.	TRBJ2-1	.	CASSLAALASSYNEQFF	TGTGCCAGCAGCTTAGCGGCCCTAGCATCCTCCTACAATGAGCAGTTCTTC
TRBV6-1	TRBD1	TRBJ2-7	.	CASKGTGAPYEQYF	TGTGCCAGCAAAGGAACAGGGGCCCCCTACGAGCAGTACTTC
TRBV7-2	TRBD2	TRBJ2-2	few	CASSPLAGVKTGELFF	TGTGCCAGCAGCCCACTAGCGGGGGTTAAAACCGGGGAGCTGTTTTTT
TRBV15	.	TRBJ2-4	.	CATSRDLGSLAKNIQYF	TGTGCCACCAGCAGAGATCTCGGTTCCCTGGCCAAAAACATTCAGTACTTC
TRBV5-4	.	TRBJ2-5	.	CASSFQTQETQYF	TGTGCCAGCAGCTTCCAGACCCAAGAGACCCAGTACTTC
TRBV28	.	TRBJ2-7	.	CASSPGFEQYF	TGTGCCAGCAGTCCAGGGTTCGAGCAGTACTTC
TRBV6-5	.	TRBJ2-3	many	CASRGPGDTQYF	TGTGCCAGCAGGGGCCCGGGGGATACGCAGTATTTT
TRBV14	.	TRBJ2-2	few	CASSWAGYTGELFF	TGTGCCAGCAGCTGGGCAGGGTACACCGGGGAGCTGTTTTTT
TRBV5-5	TRBD2	TRBJ2-7	.	CASSLVSSGISYEQYF	TGTGCCAGCAGCTTGGTGTCTAGCGGGATTTCCTACGAGCAGTACTTC
TRBV9	.	TRBJ1-4	.	CASSTGSEEKLFF	TGTGCCAGCAGCACCGGGTCCGAGGAAAAACTGTTTTTT
TRBV7-9	.	TRBJ2-1	.	CASSFKLSSYNEQFF	TGTGCCAGCAGCTTTAAGTTGAGCTCCTACAATGAGCAGTTCTTC
TRBV19	TRBD1	TRBJ1-1	few	CASSIGARGTTEAFF	TGTGCCAGTAGTATAGGCGCCAGGGGGACTACTGAAGCTTTCTTT
TRBV18	TRBD1	TRBJ1-5	.	CASSPAGGEGVHQPQHF	TGTGCCAGCTCACCCGCAGGGGGCGAGGGTGTTCATCAGCCCCAGCATTTT
TRBV18	TRBD1	TRBJ2-7	many	CASSPKTGGHEQYF	TGTGCCAGCTCCCCAAAAACAGGGGGCCACGAGCAGTACTTC